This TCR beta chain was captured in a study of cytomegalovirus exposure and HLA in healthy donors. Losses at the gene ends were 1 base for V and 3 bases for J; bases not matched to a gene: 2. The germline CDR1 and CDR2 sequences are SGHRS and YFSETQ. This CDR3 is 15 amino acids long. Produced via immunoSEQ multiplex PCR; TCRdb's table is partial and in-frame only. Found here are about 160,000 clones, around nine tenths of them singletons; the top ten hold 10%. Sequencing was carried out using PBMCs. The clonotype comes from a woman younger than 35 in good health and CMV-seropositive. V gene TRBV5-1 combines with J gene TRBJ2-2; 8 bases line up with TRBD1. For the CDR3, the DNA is TGCGCCAGCAGCTTGCAGGGGGCTCACACCGGGGAGCTGTTTTTT. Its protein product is CASSLQGAHTGELFF.